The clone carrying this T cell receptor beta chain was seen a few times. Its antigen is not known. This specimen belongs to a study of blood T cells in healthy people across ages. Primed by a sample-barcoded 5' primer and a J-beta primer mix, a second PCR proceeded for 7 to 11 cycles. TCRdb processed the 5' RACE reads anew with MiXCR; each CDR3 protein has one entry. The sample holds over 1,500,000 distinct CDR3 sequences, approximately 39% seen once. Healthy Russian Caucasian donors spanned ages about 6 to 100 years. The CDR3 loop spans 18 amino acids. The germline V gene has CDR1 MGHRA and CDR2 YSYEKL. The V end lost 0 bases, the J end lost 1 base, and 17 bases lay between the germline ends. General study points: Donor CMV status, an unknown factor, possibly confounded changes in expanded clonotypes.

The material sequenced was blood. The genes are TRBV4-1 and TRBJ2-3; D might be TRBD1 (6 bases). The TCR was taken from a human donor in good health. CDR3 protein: CASSQDEMTGGGTDTQYF. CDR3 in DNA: TGCGCCAGCAGCCAAGATGAAATGACAGGAGGCGGCACAGATACGCAGTATTTT.